The clone carrying this T cell receptor beta chain was seen ten or more times. cDNA molecules, individually, were tagged with unique molecular identifiers. One entry per CDR3 protein results from TCRdb running MiXCR on the 5' RACE reads. The sample holds fewer than 80,000 distinct CDR3 sequences, roughly 8.7% seen once. CDR1 is SGHRS and CDR2 is YFSETQ in the germline V gene. Between the trimmed V and J ends, which lost 3 bases and 8 bases, there was a span of 8 bases. The CDR3 covers 11 residues. This entry comes from a study of early T cells in non-severe SARS-CoV-2 infection. The TCR sequence derives from an adult who was a healthcare worker with PCR-confirmed SARS-CoV-2 infection or an uninfected control (not recorded which). Sequenced: whole blood. This chain connects TRBV5-1 to TRBJ1-2; D call uncertain. The CDR3 region is CASSSTGGYTF. The DNA of the CDR3 is TGCGCCAGCAGCTCTACTGGAGGCTACACCTTC.